The rows below give T cell receptor beta chains drawn from one sample of a study of human T cells and chemical hapten exposure. One entry per CDR3 protein results from TCRdb running MiXCR on the RACE reads. The table records about 34,000 distinct CDR3 sequences, 10% of them present only once. The starting material was whole blood, obtained in connection with sensitization to the hapten diphenylcyclopropenone (DPC). The receptors were sampled from a man between 45 and 60 years old with alopecia areata. Some clones in this sample may be carry-over from other donors' samples. Each CDR3 is given with its conserved first and last residue. The order of the fields is J gene, V gene, CDR3 protein.

TRBJ1-3,TRBV6-1,CASSEAAGIGNTIYF
TRBJ1-3,TRBV28,CASRQGGTGNTIYF
TRBJ1-2,TRBV10-3,CAISVYRGLPSF
TRBJ2-3,TRBV29-1,CSVEYAGGTDTQYF
TRBJ2-7,TRBV29-1,CSIRRQGLNEQYF
TRBJ2-3,TRBV10-3,CAISSGGRARTDTQYF
TRBJ2-5,TRBV7-2,CASSPRPRETQYF
TRBJ2-4,TRBV28,CASSLWASGNIQYF
TRBJ2-1,TRBV27,CASSLIGDEQFF
TRBJ2-2,TRBV2,CASSEFPRSTGELFF
TRBJ1-6,TRBV2,CASSENTGNSPLHF
TRBJ2-1,TRBV11-2,CASSLAGLAGGEQFF
TRBJ2-7,TRBV18,CASSPDSHEQYF
TRBJ1-6,TRBV18,CASSPVTGKNSPLHF
TRBJ1-1,TRBV20-1,CSARDSTAEAFF
TRBJ2-7,TRBV16,CASGTRYEQYF